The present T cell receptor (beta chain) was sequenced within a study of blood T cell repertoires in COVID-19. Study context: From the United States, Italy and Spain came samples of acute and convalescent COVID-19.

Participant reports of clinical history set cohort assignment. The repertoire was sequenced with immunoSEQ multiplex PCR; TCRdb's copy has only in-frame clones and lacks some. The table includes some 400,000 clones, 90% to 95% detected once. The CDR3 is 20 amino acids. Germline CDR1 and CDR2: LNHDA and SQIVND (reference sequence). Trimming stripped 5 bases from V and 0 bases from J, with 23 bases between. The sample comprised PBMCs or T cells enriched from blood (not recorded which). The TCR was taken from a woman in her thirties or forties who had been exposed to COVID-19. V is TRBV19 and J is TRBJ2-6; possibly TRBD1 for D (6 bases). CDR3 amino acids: CASSPGQGHRPNSGANVLTF. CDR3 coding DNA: TGTGCCAGTAGTCCAGGGCAGGGGCACAGACCCAACTCTGGGGCCAACGTCCTGACTTTC.